The 10 T cell receptor beta chains listed next were all sequenced from one sample in a study of patients and donors after allogeneic stem cell transplantation. Using its own MiXCR run on the RT-PCR reads, TCRdb lists one record per CDR3 protein. The sample has approximately 37,000 distinct CDR3 sequences, 25% to 40% seen once. Material: blood, either unsorted or a sorted T cell fraction (not recorded which). The receptors stem from a human donor who was either an allogeneic HSCT recipient or a stem cell or donor lymphocyte infusion donor (not recorded which). It is not recorded whose cells these are; they may come from a transplant donor.

The chain has TRBV27 and TRBJ2-1; a weak D match, TRBD2 (7 bases). Per the germline V gene, CDR1 is MNHEY and CDR2 is SMNVEV (reference sequence). The CDR3 loop spans 14 amino acids. Trimming removed 7 bases from V and 7 bases from J, with 17 bases in between. Here the CDR3 reads CASTLGGGINEQFF. The CDR3 DNA is TGTGCCAGCACTCTGGGAGGGGGAATAAATGAGCAGTTCTTC.

This clonotype was picked up a small number of times. The V gene is TRBV14, the J gene TRBJ2-7; 8 nucleotides align to TRBD2. The CDR3 totals 15 residues. J lost 2 bases, V lost 2 bases, and 5 bases had no gene match. CDR1 is SGHDN, CDR2 FVKESK, per germline. The CDR3 region is CASSQLGRAAYEQYF. The CDR3 coding sequence is TGTGCCAGCAGCCAACTCGGGAGGGCGGCCTACGAGCAGTACTTC.

The rearrangement joins TRBV20-1 to TRBJ1-2; possibly TRBD1 for D (5 bases). This CDR3 has 10 amino acids. Germline loops: CDR1 DFQATT, CDR2 SNEGSKA (reference sequence). Trimming left V 7 bases short and J 7 bases short, with 10 bases between. The DNA for the CDR3 is TGCAGTGTCCTGGACATTGGCTACACCTTC. This codes for CSVLDIGYTF.

The chain has TRBV7-9 and TRBJ2-5; D is perhaps TRBD2 (6 bases). The V and J ends lost 7 bases and 1 base respectively, with 16 bases between them. The CDR3 runs to 15 residues. Germline values: CDR1 SEHNR, CDR2 FQNEAQ (reference sequence). As DNA, the CDR3 is TGTGCCAGCACACTAGGATCGGGACTCCAAGAGACCCAGTACTTC. This codes for CASTLGSGLQETQYF.

This clonotype was counted a few times. V is TRBV7-2 and J is TRBJ2-3; 7 nucleotides align to TRBD1. This CDR3 is built from 15 residues. The germline CDR1 and CDR2 sequences are SGHTA and FQGNSA. V shed 1 base, J shed 2 bases, and the junction held 3 bases outside the gene matches. As DNA, the CDR3 is TGTGCCAGCAGCTTAGAACAGGGGTTCACAGATACGCAGTATTTT. Amino acid sequence: CASSLEQGFTDTQYF.

This clonotype was counted a few times. The V gene is TRBV6-5, the J gene TRBJ2-7; D unclear. The germline V gene has CDR1 MNHEY and CDR2 SVGAGI. The ends were cut back, 0 bases at V and 1 base at J, with 7 bases in the middle. CDR3 length: 14 amino acids. The CDR3 protein is CASSYSTRSYEQYF. The CDR3 nucleotides are TGTGCCAGCAGTTACTCGACCCGGTCCTACGAGCAGTACTTC.

This clonotype has only a few counts. The V gene is TRBV6-4, the J gene TRBJ1-1, with 7 bases matching TRBD1. The V segment lost 5 bases and the J segment 3 bases; nucleotides outside the gene matches: 12. Per the germline V gene, CDR1 is MRHNA and CDR2 is SNTAGT. This CDR3 contains 16 residues. CDR3 in DNA: TGTGCCAGCAGTCCTCATCCGACAGGGCCTTACACTGAAGCTTTCTTT. It yields the protein CASSPHPTGPYTEAFF.

The chain recombines TRBV4-3 with TRBJ2-1; TRBD2 matches at 12 bases. Per the germline V gene, CDR1 is LGHNA and CDR2 is YSLEER. This CDR3 is built from 15 residues. The V segment lost 4 bases and the J segment 8 bases; nucleotides outside the gene matches: 6. The CDR3 sequence is CASSRQTSGSYEQFF. CDR3 nucleotides: TGCGCCAGCAGCCGCCAGACTAGCGGGAGCTATGAGCAGTTCTTC.

This sequence joins TRBV12-3 or TRBV12-4 and TRBJ1-3; perhaps TRBD1 as D (5 bases). V dropped 5 bases and J dropped 0 bases, with 11 bases sitting between them. This CDR3 contains 15 residues. CDR3: CASSAYRSSGNTIYF. CDR3 nucleotide sequence: TGTGCCAGCAGTGCCTACAGGAGCTCTGGAAACACCATATATTTT.

The chain links TRBV6-5 to TRBJ2-7; no firm D call. Between the trimmed V and J ends, which lost 0 bases and 0 bases, there was a span of 3 bases. Germline CDR1 reads MNHEY; CDR2 reads SVGAGI. This CDR3 has 13 residues. CDR3 bases: TGTGCCAGCAGTTACTCCCTCTCCTACGAGCAGTACTTC. This gives the protein CASSYSLSYEQYF.